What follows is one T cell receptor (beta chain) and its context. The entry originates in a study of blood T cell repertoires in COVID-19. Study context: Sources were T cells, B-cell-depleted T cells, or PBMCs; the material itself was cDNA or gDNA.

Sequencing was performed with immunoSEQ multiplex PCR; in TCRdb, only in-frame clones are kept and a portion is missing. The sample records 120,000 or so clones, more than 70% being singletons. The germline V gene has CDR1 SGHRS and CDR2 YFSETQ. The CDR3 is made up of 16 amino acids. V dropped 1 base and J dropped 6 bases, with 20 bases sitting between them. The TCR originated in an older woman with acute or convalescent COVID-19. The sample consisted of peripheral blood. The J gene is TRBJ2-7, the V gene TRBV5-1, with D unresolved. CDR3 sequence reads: CASSLLGSVVISEQYF. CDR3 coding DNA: TGCGCCAGCAGCTTGTTGGGCAGTGTGGTGATAAGCGAGCAGTACTTC. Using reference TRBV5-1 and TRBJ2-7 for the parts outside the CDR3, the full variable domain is KAGVTQTPRYLIKTRGQQVTLSCSPISGHRSVSWYQQTPGQGLQFLFEYFSETQRNKGNFPGRFSGRQFSNSRSEMNVSTLELGDSALYLCASSLLGSVVISEQYFGPGTRLTVT.